The 27 T cell receptor beta chains below were found in one sample sequenced in a study of OX40 agonist ivuxolimab in advanced cancers. Clones were sequenced by immunoSEQ multiplex PCR, and TCRdb holds only the in-frame ones, with some missing. Seen here are 45,000 to 65,000 clones, about 90% observed once, and the top ten hold 1.8%. The specimen comprised CD4+ or CD8+ T cells sorted from blood, sampled in a trial of the OX40 agonist ivuxolimab. These receptors came from an adult with an advanced solid tumor such as melanoma, head and neck, liver or kidney cancer.

The chain combines TRBV19 with TRBJ2-3; TRBD2 matches at 12 bases. The CDR3 spans 19 residues. The V gene end was trimmed by 4 bases and the J gene end by 1 base; junction bases not matched to a gene: 12. Germline V lookup: CDR1 LNHDA, CDR2 SQIVND (reference sequence). The CDR3 region is CASSTYGLAGGMGTDTQYF. DNA for the CDR3: TGTGCCAGTAGTACGTACGGGCTAGCGGGAGGGATGGGCACAGATACGCAGTATTTT.

In DNA, the CDR3 is TGTGCCAGCAGCTTGGACTCGAGCTCCTACAATGAGCAGTTCTTC. Amino acid sequence: CASSLDSSSYNEQFF. This chain links TRBV7-2 with TRBJ2-1; tentatively, D is TRBD2 (5 bases). V lost 3 bases to trimming and J lost 0 bases, with 9 bases between them. Germline values: CDR1 SGHTA, CDR2 FQGNSA. The CDR3 sequence is 15 residues long.

The chain uses TRBV6-1 and TRBJ1-6; no clear D gene. This CDR3 region has 16 residues. Trimming took 0 bases from V and 7 from J, leaving 13 bases between them. Looked up from germline, CDR1 is MNHNS and CDR2 is SASEGT. CDR3 residues: CASSEARGFLNSPLHF. The CDR3 DNA sequence: TGTGCCAGCAGTGAAGCGCGTGGGTTTTTGAATTCACCCCTCCACTTT.

The rearrangement uses TRBV5-1 and TRBJ1-5; no clear D gene. The CDR3 is 13 residues long. V lost 0 bases, J lost 7 bases, and 8 bases lay in between. Per germline, CDR1 SGHRS and CDR2 YFSETQ. CDR3 sequence reads: CASSLDIGQPQHF. As DNA, the CDR3 is TGCGCCAGCAGCTTGGATATTGGCCAGCCCCAGCATTTT.

The rearrangement links TRBV10-2 to TRBJ2-2; TRBD2 agrees at 12 bases. Per germline, CDR1 WSHSY and CDR2 SAAADI. V dropped 6 bases and J dropped 5; count of bases not matched to a gene: 4. This CDR3 is built from 15 residues. The CDR3, as DNA: TGCGCCAGCAGGCCTAGCGGGGGGGCAACCGGGGAGCTGTTTTTT. This codes for CASRPSGGATGELFF.

The V gene is TRBV7-2, the J gene TRBJ2-7, with 12 bases aligning to TRBD1. V trimming: 11 bases; J trimming: 5 bases; junction bases outside the gene matches: 10. Germline V CDR1 and CDR2: SGHTA, FQGNSA. This CDR3 has 14 residues. In nucleotides, the CDR3 is TGTGCCCCCGTAGGGGACAGGGGGCTCAACGAGCAGTACGTC. Residues: CAPVGDRGLNEQYV.

The CDR3 sequence is CASSLSGTGINYGYTF. The CDR3 DNA reads TGTGCCAGCAGTTTATCCGGGACAGGGATAAACTATGGCTACACCTTC. V usage is TRBV27 and J usage is TRBJ1-2; the match to TRBD1 covers 9 bases. Per the germline V gene, CDR1 is MNHEY and CDR2 is SMNVEV (reference sequence). V lost 0 bases to trimming and J lost 2 bases; unmatched junction nucleotides: 4. This CDR3 has 16 amino acids.

The chain recombines TRBV5-8 with TRBJ2-7; weak D call: TRBD2 (6 bases). CDR1 is SGHTS, CDR2 YDEGEE, per germline. CDR3 size: 13 residues. V was cut by 2 bases and J by 2 bases, with 8 bases left in between. This CDR3 is CASSLWEAYEQYV. Here the CDR3 DNA reads TGTGCCAGCAGCTTATGGGAGGCCTACGAGCAGTACGTC.

The rearrangement joins TRBV5-1 to TRBJ2-2; D may be TRBD1 (6 bases). The CDR3 totals 16 residues. V shed 4 bases and J shed 0 bases, with 13 bases lying between them. Germline values: CDR1 SGHRS, CDR2 YFSETQ. The CDR3 sequence is CASSTGQSSNTGELFF. The CDR3 bases are TGCGCCAGCAGCACCGGACAGAGTTCGAACACCGGGGAGCTGTTTTTT.

J is TRBJ1-1 and V is TRBV6-1, with D maybe TRBD1 (5 bases). Germline CDR1 MNHNS, CDR2 SASEGT. The CDR3 contains 17 residues. V was cut by 4 bases and J by 2 bases, with 20 bases left in between. The CDR3 sequence: CASSVGAGLGTNTEAFF. The CDR3, as DNA: TGTGCCAGCAGTGTGGGAGCAGGGTTGGGTACAAACACTGAAGCTTTCTTT.

The V gene is TRBV11-3, the J gene TRBJ2-2, with 13 bases identical to TRBD2. Losses at the gene ends were 4 bases for V and 6 bases for J; bases not matched to a gene: 5. This CDR3 region has 16 residues. In germline, CDR1 is SGHNT, CDR2 YENEEA. CDR3 sequence reads: CASSSGLAGEPGELFF. Written as DNA, the CDR3 is TGTGCCAGCAGCTCTGGACTAGCGGGAGAGCCCGGGGAGCTGTTTTTT.

This chain uses TRBV5-1 with TRBJ1-1, with 8 bases fitting TRBD1. Germline assignment: CDR1 SGHRS and CDR2 YFSETQ. This CDR3 region has 13 residues. The junction had 4 bases not matched to a gene; V was cut back by 4 bases and J by 5 bases. The DNA of the CDR3 is TGCGCCAGCAGCACACAGGGGGGGACTGAAGCTTTCTTT. It codes for CASSTQGGTEAFF.

This rearrangement joins TRBV9 to TRBJ2-1, with 13 bases that match TRBD2. In germline, CDR1 is SGDLS, CDR2 YYNGEE. The CDR3 spans 16 residues. V trimming: 3 bases; J trimming: 0 bases; junction bases outside the gene matches: 0. In DNA form, the CDR3 reads TGTGCCAGCAGCGGGACTAGCGGGAGCTCCTACAATGAGCAGTTCTTC. Translated, it gives CASSGTSGSSYNEQFF.

This chain connects TRBV9 to TRBJ1-4; D call uncertain. Trimming left V 4 bases short and J 6 bases short, with 10 bases between. CDR1 and CDR2 (germline): SGDLS, YYNGEE. CDR3 length: 13 amino acids. CDR3 residues: CASSPQGYEKLFF. CDR3 coding DNA: TGTGCCAGCAGCCCCCAAGGTTATGAAAAACTGTTTTTT. The full variable domain, in which reference TRBV9 and TRBJ1-4 provide the parts outside the CDR3, is DSGVTQTPKHLITATGQRVTLRCSPRSGDLSVYWYQQSLDQGLQFLIQYYNGEERAKGNILERFSAQQFPDLHSELNLSSLELGDSALYFCASSPQGYEKLFFGSGTQLSVL.

V and J are TRBV2 and TRBJ1-2, with D possibly TRBD1 on 5 matching bases. V lost 6 bases to trimming and J lost 4 bases, with 15 bases between them. Per germline, CDR1 SNHLY and CDR2 FYNNEI. This CDR3 is 14 amino acids long. Here the CDR3 reads CASRENTGRYGYTF. DNA of the CDR3: TGTGCCAGCAGGGAAAATACAGGCCGCTATGGCTACACCTTC.

This rearrangement joins TRBV7-2 to TRBJ2-7; D might be TRBD1 (6 bases). V lost 5 bases and J lost 4, with 12 bases in between. The CDR3 consists of 13 residues. CDR1 SGHTA and CDR2 FQGNSA come from the germline V gene. The CDR3 sequence: CASSLGQIYEQYV. DNA of the CDR3: TGTGCCAGCAGCCTCGGACAGATTTACGAGCAGTACGTC.

The J gene is TRBJ2-3, the V gene TRBV30, with D maybe TRBD2 (6 bases). V was clipped by 2 bases and J by 5 bases, with 8 bases between them. The CDR3 has 12 residues. The germline V gene has CDR1 GTSNPN and CDR2 SVGIG (reference sequence). CDR3 nucleotide sequence: TGTGCCTGGAGTCGGAGGGGAGATACGCAGTATTTT. This sequence encodes CAWSRRGDTQYF.

V gene TRBV5-6 combines with J gene TRBJ2-3; D is uncertain. The germline CDR1 and CDR2 sequences are SGHDT and YYEEEE. The CDR3 totals 15 residues. V lost 1 base, J lost 0 bases, and 9 bases lay in between. CDR3 nucleotide sequence: TGTGCCAGCAGCTTGTATAGACCTAGCACAGATACGCAGTATTTT. Translation gives CASSLYRPSTDTQYF.

The chain combines TRBV9 with TRBJ2-1, with unresolved D. V dropped 2 bases and J dropped 10 bases, with 7 bases sitting between them. The CDR3 has 11 amino acids. The germline gives CDR1 SGDLS, CDR2 YYNGEE. CDR3 amino acids: CASSVGSEQFF. CDR3 bases: TGTGCCAGCAGCGTGGGTTCGGAGCAGTTCTTC.

In DNA form, the CDR3 reads TGTGCCAGCAGCCGAACGGACGGCTCCTACGAGCAGTACGTC. It specifies CASSRTDGSYEQYV. This chain connects TRBV5-6 to TRBJ2-7; D gene ambiguous. CDR1 SGHDT and CDR2 YYEEEE come from the germline V gene. The CDR3 consists of 14 residues. Deletions cut 4 bases from V and 0 bases from J, with 11 bases between.

The chain couples TRBV15 to TRBJ1-5, with D unclear. V gave up 2 bases and J gave up 1 base, with 9 bases separating them. In germline, CDR1 is LNHNV, CDR2 YYDKDF (reference sequence). This CDR3 region has 15 residues. The CDR3 DNA reads TGTGCCACCAGCAGAATTAATTACAGCAATCAGCCCCAGCATTTT. Its translation is CATSRINYSNQPQHF.

This chain connects TRBV2 to TRBJ1-2; D is undetermined. The CDR3 runs to 17 residues. Trimming took 6 bases from V and 0 from J, leaving 20 bases between them. Germline V gives CDR1 SNHLY, CDR2 FYNNEI. In nucleotides, the CDR3 is TGTGCCAGCAGACGCCTACCCCCCAGTCGGACTAACTATGGCTACACCTTC. Its translation is CASRRLPPSRTNYGYTF.

This chain joins TRBV28 and TRBJ1-5, with D tentatively TRBD1 (5 bases). The CDR3 has 17 amino acids. Trimming pared 5 bases from V and 2 bases from J, leaving 19 bases between. CDR1 is MDHEN, CDR2 SYDVKM, per germline. CDR3: CASSRPPGRGGNQPQHF. CDR3 sequence (DNA): TGTGCCAGCAGTAGACCCCCGGGACGAGGTGGCAATCAGCCCCAGCATTTT. The full variable domain, its missing parts supplied by reference TRBV28 and TRBJ1-5, is DVKVTQSSRYLVKRTGEKVFLECVQDMDHENMFWYRQDPGLGLRLIYFSYDVKMKEKGDIPEGYSVSREKKERFSLILESASTNQTSMYLCASSRPPGRGGNQPQHFGDGTRLSIL.

The chain recombines TRBV6-6 with TRBJ2-6; D gene unclear. CDR3 length equals 15 residues. Germline CDR1 MNHNY, CDR2 SVGAGI (reference sequence). Trimming removed 2 bases from V and 0 bases from J, with 5 bases in between. The CDR3 DNA is TGTGCCAGCAGTTACGCGGACTCTGGGGCCAACGTCCTGACTTTC. This codes for CASSYADSGANVLTF.

This clone was counted only a few times. The chain carries TRBV11-2 and TRBJ1-2; D gene unclear. V lost 5 bases and J lost 1, with 17 bases in between. Looked up from germline, CDR1 is SGHAT and CDR2 is FQNNGV. This CDR3 has 16 residues. CDR3 residues: CASSPNRRFLNYGYTF. The CDR3 region has the DNA TGTGCCAGCAGCCCCAATCGCAGGTTCCTTAACTATGGCTACACCTTC.

The genes are TRBV19 and TRBJ2-2; tentative D call: TRBD2 (6 bases). In germline, CDR1 is LNHDA, CDR2 SQIVND (reference sequence). V lost 8 bases to trimming and J lost 7 bases, with 17 bases between them. CDR3 length: 14 amino acids. The CDR3 sequence is CASSGTGWGGELFF. For the CDR3, the DNA is TGTGCCAGTTCCGGGACTGGTTGGGGCGGGGAGCTGTTTTTT.

The genes are TRBV10-3 and TRBJ2-2; D is uncertain. V gave up 0 bases and J gave up 1 base, with 3 bases separating them. Germline V gene sequence: CDR1 ENHRY, CDR2 SYGVKD. This CDR3 contains 14 residues. DNA for the CDR3: TGTGCCATCAGTGAGTCCGGGAACACCGGGGAGCTGTTTTTT. It encodes CAISESGNTGELFF.